What follows are 13 T cell receptor beta chains derived from one specimen sequenced in a study of PD-1 blockade in mismatch repair-deficient tumors. TCRdb's copy holds only in-frame clones and misses some; the assay was immunoSEQ multiplex PCR. The table has 70,000 to 95,000 clones, about 82% seen once. The specimen was peripheral blood, collected 44 weeks after starting pembrolizumab. The receptor set was obtained from an adult with mismatch repair-deficient cancer.

This clone was picked up a small number of times. The chain recombines TRBV6-1 with TRBJ2-7; no clear D gene. In germline, CDR1 is MNHNS, CDR2 SASEGT. Deletions cut 0 bases from V and 6 bases from J, with 12 bases between. The CDR3 loop spans 14 amino acids. The CDR3 DNA follows: TGTGCCAGCAGTGAAGCCTGGGATATGAGCGAGCAGTACTTC. Translating it yields CASSEAWDMSEQYF.

This clone was observed once. The chain has TRBV10-2 and TRBJ2-3; D is perhaps TRBD2 (5 bases). V was clipped by 4 bases and J by 0 bases, with 14 bases between them. Germline CDR1 and CDR2: WSHSY and SAAADI. CDR3 length: 16 residues. CDR3 sequence reads: CASSVRADPSTDTQYF. DNA for the CDR3: TGCGCCAGCAGTGTACGAGCGGACCCTAGCACAGATACGCAGTATTTT.

The J gene is TRBJ1-5, the V gene TRBV2; no clear D gene. Germline values: CDR1 SNHLY, CDR2 FYNNEI. This CDR3 region has 16 residues. Trimming took off 2 bases at V and 0 bases at J, with 11 bases between the two ends. CDR3 DNA: TGTGCCAGCAGTGAAAGGAGGCCAAATAGCAATCAGCCCCAGCATTTT. This translates into CASSERRPNSNQPQHF.

The chain carries TRBV27 and TRBJ2-1, with 7 bases matching TRBD1. The CDR3 spans 13 residues. The germline gives CDR1 MNHEY, CDR2 SMNVEV (reference sequence). V dropped 2 bases and J dropped 10; count of bases not matched to a gene: 5. In nucleotides, the CDR3 is TGTGCCAGCAGTTTACTTCGACAGGGCGAGCAGTTCTTC. Its translation is CASSLLRQGEQFF.

The chain has TRBV10-3 and TRBJ1-2; 8 bases are shared with TRBD1. There are 13 residues in the CDR3. From germline, CDR1 is ENHRY and CDR2 SYGVKD. V shed 10 bases, J shed 4 bases, and the junction held 8 bases outside the gene matches. The chain's CDR3 is CATTLDRGYGYTF. Written as DNA, the CDR3 is TGTGCCACGACATTAGACAGGGGCTATGGCTACACCTTC.

There are a few counts of this clone. This sequence joins TRBV2 and TRBJ1-2, with D possibly being TRBD1 (5 bases). CDR3 length: 12 residues. Deletions cut 6 bases from V and 0 bases from J, with 5 bases between. The V gene's germline CDR1 is SNHLY and CDR2 FYNNEI. This chain's CDR3 is CASRTANYGYTF. The CDR3 region has the DNA TGTGCCAGCAGGACAGCTAACTATGGCTACACCTTC.

The rearrangement uses TRBV2 and TRBJ2-6; the match to TRBD1 covers 7 bases. With 4 bases clipped from V and 2 bases from J, the junction kept 2 bases outside the gene matches. The CDR3 extends over 15 amino acids. Germline CDR1 and CDR2: SNHLY and FYNNEI. CDR3 nucleotide sequence: TGTGCCAGCAGTGGAGACAGGGCTGGGGCCAACGTCCTGACTTTC. This encodes CASSGDRAGANVLTF.

This sequence joins TRBV7-9 and TRBJ1-1, with a weak D call TRBD1 (5 bases). V shed 4 bases and J shed 2 bases, with 11 bases lying between them. CDR3 length: 14 residues. Per the germline V gene, CDR1 is SEHNR and CDR2 is FQNEAQ (reference sequence). The DNA for the CDR3 is TGTGCCAGCAGCTCCCGGGGGGGTAACACTGAAGCTTTCTTT. Residues: CASSSRGGNTEAFF.

The J gene is TRBJ2-3, the V gene TRBV5-8; 7 nucleotides agree with TRBD1. Germline trimming cut 3 bases from V and 5 bases from J; bases unmatched to any gene: 9. Germline lookup yields CDR1 SGHTS and CDR2 YDEGEE. The CDR3 totals 15 residues. In nucleotides, the CDR3 is TGTGCCAGCAGCTCCCGGACAGGCACCTTAGATACGCAGTATTTT. It codes for CASSSRTGTLDTQYF.

In this sample, this clone turned up a few times. The chain is built from TRBV5-1 and TRBJ1-1, with no clear D. Germline CDR1 reads SGHRS; CDR2 reads YFSETQ. V was trimmed by 7 bases and J by 4 bases, leaving 14 bases between them. This CDR3 spans 13 amino acids. CDR3 region: CASVGGVGTEAFF. CDR3 DNA: TGCGCCAGCGTCGGCGGGGTGGGCACTGAAGCTTTCTTT.

The rearrangement links TRBV2 to TRBJ2-2; either TRBD1 or TRBD2 may supply D (6 bases each). CDR1 is SNHLY and CDR2 is FYNNEI in the germline V gene. Trimming removed 6 bases from V and 1 base from J, with 9 bases in between. The CDR3 length is 14 residues. The chain's CDR3 is CASSGGQNTGELFF. CDR3 DNA sequence: TGTGCCAGCAGCGGGGGACAGAACACCGGGGAGCTGTTTTTT.

The chain employs TRBV7-6 and TRBJ2-2, with TRBD2 identical over 15 bases. CDR1 is SGHVS and CDR2 is FNYEAQ in the germline V gene. This CDR3 has 18 residues. V lost 4 bases and J lost 0; bases outside the gene matches: 3. The CDR3 nucleotides are TGTGCCAGCAGCTCAGGACTAGCGGGAGGGCCGAACACCGGGGAGCTGTTTTTT. The encoded protein is CASSSGLAGGPNTGELFF.

Notes on this clone: The sample carries other DNA sequences with the same CDR3. The chain employs TRBV2 and TRBJ2-2; D is uncertain. Trimming stripped 3 bases from V and 3 bases from J, with 2 bases between. There are 12 residues in the CDR3. Germline V gene data show CDR1 as SNHLY and CDR2 as FYNNEI. CDR3 residues: CASSDYTGELFF. CDR3 DNA sequence: TGTGCCAGCAGTGATTACACCGGGGAGCTGTTTTTT.